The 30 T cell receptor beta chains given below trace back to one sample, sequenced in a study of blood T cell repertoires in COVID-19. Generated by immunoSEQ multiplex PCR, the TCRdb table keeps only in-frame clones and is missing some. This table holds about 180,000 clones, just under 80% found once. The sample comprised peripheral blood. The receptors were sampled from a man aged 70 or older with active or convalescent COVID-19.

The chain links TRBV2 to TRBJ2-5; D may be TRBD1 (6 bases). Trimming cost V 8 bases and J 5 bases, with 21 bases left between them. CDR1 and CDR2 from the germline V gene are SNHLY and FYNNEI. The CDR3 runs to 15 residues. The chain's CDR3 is CASAFEDRQGETQYF. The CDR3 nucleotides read TGTGCCAGCGCATTCGAGGACAGACAAGGGGAGACCCAGTACTTC.

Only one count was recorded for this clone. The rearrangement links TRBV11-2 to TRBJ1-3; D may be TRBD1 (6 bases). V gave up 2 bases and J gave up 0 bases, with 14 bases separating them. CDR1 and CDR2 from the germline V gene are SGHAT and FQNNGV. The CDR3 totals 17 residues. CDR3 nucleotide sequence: TGTGCCAGCAGCTTAATCCGGGGGGGCTTCTCTGGAAACACCATATATTTT. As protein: CASSLIRGGFSGNTIYF.

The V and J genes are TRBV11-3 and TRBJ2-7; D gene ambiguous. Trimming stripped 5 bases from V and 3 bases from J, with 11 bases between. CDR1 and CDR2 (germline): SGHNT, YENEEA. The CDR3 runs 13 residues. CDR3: CASSRGGSYEQYF. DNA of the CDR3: TGTGCCAGCAGCCGAGGTGGAAGCTACGAGCAGTACTTC.

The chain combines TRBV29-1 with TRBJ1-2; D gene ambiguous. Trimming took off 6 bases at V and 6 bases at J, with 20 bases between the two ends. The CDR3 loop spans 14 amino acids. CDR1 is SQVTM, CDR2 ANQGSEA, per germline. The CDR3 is CSVGRANLGNGYTF. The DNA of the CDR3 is TGCAGCGTGGGGAGAGCCAACCTGGGAAATGGCTACACCTTC.

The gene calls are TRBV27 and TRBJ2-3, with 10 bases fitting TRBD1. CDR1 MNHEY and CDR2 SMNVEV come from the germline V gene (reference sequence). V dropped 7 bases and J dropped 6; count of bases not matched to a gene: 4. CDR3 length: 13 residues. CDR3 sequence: CASTRTGGDTQYF. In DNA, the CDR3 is TGTGCCAGCACAAGGACAGGGGGGGATACGCAGTATTTT.

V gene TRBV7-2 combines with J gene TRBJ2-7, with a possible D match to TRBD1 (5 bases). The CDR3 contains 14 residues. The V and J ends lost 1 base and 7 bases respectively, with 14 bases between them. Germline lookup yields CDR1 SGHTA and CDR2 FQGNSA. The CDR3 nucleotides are TGTGCCAGCAGCTTAGACCAGGGTAGTGAGGAGCAGTACTTC. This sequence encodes CASSLDQGSEEQYF. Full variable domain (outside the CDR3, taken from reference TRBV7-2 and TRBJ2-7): GAGVSQSPSNKVTEKGKDVELRCDPISGHTALYWYRQSLGQGLEFLIYFQGNSAPDKSGLPSDRFSAERTGGSVSTLTIQRTQQEDSAVYLCASSLDQGSEEQYFGPGTRLTVT.

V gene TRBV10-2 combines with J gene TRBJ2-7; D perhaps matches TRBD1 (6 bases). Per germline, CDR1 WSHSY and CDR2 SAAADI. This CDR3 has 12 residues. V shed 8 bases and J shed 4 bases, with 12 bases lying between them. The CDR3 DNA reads TGCGCCAGCGGCAGGGGAAAATACGAGCAGTACTTC. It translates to CASGRGKYEQYF.

The CDR3 DNA reads as TGCAGCGTTGAAGATCCCAGACAGGGAAGGAACTATGGCTACACCTTC. Translation: CSVEDPRQGRNYGYTF. The chain couples TRBV29-1 to TRBJ1-2; 7 positions agree with TRBD1. CDR1 is SQVTM, CDR2 ANQGSEA, per germline. The CDR3 has 16 amino acids. The junction had 9 bases not matched to a gene; V was cut back by 0 bases and J by 2 bases.

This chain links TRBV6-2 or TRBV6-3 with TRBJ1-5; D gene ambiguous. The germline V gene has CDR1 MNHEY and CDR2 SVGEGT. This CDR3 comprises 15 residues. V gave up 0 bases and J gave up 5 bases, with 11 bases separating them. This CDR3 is CASSYSPVGDQPQHF. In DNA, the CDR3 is TGTGCCAGCAGTTACTCTCCAGTAGGAGATCAGCCCCAGCATTTT.

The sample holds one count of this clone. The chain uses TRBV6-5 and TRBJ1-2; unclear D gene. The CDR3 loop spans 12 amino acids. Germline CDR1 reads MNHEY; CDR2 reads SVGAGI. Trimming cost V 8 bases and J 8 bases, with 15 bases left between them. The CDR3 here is CASRGGEGGYTF. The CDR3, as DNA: TGTGCCAGCCGCGGCGGGGAAGGAGGCTACACCTTC.

The CDR3 nucleotides read TGTGCCAGCAGCGCTGACTACAGGGGTGTGAGGACTGAAGCTTTCTTT. It codes for CASSADYRGVRTEAFF. V gene TRBV9 combines with J gene TRBJ1-1, with 7 nucleotides matching TRBD1. V lost 3 bases, J lost 5 bases, and 13 bases stayed unmatched. The V gene's germline CDR1 is SGDLS and CDR2 YYNGEE. The CDR3 is made up of 16 amino acids.

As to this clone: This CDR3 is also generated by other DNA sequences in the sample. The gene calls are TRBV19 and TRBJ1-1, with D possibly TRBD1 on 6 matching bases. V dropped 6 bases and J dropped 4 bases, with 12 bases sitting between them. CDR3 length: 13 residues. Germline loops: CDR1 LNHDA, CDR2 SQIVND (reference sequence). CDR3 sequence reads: CASSLQGGTEAFF. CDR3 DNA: TGTGCCAGTAGCCTACAGGGCGGCACTGAAGCTTTCTTT.

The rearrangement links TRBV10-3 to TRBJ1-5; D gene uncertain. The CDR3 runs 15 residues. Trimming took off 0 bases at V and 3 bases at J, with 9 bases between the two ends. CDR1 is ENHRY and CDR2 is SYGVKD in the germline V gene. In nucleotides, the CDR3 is TGTGCCATCAGTGAGTCGAGGAGCGACAATCAGCCCCAGCATTTT. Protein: CAISESRSDNQPQHF.

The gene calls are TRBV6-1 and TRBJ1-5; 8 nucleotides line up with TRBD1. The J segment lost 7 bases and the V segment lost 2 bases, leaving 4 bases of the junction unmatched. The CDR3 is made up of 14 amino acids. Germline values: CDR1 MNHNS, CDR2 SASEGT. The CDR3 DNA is TGTGCCAGCAGTGAACAGGGGGCAGGACAGCCCCAGCATTTT. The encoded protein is CASSEQGAGQPQHF.

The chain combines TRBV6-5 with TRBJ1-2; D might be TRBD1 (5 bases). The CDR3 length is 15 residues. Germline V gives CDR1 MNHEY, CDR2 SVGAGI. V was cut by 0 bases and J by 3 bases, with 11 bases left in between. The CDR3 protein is CASSYSAGRDYGYTF. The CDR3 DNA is TGTGCCAGCAGTTACTCAGCGGGCAGGGACTATGGCTACACCTTC.

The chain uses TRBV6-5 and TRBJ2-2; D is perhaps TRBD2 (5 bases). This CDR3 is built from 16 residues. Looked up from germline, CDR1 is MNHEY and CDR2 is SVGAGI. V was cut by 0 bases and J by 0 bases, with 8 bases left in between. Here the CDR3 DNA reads TGTGCCAGCAGTTACTCCGGGAATTCGAACACCGGGGAGCTGTTTTTT. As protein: CASSYSGNSNTGELFF.

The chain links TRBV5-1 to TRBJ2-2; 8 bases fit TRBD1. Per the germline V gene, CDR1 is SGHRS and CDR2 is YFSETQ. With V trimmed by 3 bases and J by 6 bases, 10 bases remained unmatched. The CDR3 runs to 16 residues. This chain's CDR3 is CASSYGQGGMAGELFF. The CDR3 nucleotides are TGCGCCAGCAGCTATGGACAGGGCGGGATGGCCGGGGAGCTGTTTTTT.

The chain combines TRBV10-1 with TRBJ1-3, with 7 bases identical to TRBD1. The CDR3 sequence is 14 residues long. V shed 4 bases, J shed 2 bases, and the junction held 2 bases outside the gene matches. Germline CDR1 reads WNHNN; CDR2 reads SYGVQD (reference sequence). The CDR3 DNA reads TGCGCCAGCAGTGGTGACAGGGCTGGAAACACCATATATTTT. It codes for CASSGDRAGNTIYF.

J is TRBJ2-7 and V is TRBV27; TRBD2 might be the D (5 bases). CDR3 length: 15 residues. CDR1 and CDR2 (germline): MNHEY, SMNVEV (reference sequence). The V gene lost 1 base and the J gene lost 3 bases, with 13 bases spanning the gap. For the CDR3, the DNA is TGTGCCAGCAGTTTATATCCGGGGAATGGCTACGAGCAGTACTTC. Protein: CASSLYPGNGYEQYF.

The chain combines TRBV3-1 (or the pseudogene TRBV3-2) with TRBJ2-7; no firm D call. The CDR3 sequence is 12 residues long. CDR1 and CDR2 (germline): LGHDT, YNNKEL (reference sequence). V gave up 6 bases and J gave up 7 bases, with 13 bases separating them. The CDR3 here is CASSSTDGEQYF. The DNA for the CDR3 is TGTGCCAGCAGTAGTACAGATGGTGAGCAGTACTTC.

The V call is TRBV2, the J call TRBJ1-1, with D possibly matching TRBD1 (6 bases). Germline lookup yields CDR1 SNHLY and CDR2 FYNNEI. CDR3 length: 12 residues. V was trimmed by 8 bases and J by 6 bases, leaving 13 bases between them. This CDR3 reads CASYTGFAEAFF. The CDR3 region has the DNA TGTGCCAGCTATACAGGGTTCGCTGAAGCTTTCTTT.

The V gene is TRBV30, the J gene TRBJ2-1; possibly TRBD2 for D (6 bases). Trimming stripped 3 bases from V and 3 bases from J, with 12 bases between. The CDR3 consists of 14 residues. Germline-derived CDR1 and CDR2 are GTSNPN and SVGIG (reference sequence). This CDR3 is CAWSVTGLYNEQFF. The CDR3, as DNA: TGTGCCTGGAGCGTTACGGGACTCTACAATGAGCAGTTCTTC.

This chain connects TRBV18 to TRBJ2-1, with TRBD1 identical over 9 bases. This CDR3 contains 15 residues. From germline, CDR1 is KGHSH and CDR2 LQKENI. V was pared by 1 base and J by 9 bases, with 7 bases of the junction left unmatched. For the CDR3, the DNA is TGTGCCAGCTCACCACAGGGGACAGGGTTATTTGAGCAGTTCTTC. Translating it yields CASSPQGTGLFEQFF.

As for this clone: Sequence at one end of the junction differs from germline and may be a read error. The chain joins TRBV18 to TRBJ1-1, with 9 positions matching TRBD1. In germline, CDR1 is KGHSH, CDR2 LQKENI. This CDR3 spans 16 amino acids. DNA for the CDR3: TGTGCCAGCTCTCCACGACAGGGGGAGATGAACACTGAAGCTTTCTTT. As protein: CASSPRQGEMNTEAFF.

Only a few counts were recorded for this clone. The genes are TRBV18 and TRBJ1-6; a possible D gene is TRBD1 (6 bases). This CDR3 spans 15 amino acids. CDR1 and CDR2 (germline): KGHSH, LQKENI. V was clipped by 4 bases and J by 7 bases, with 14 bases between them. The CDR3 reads CASSQASQGNSPLHF. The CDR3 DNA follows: TGTGCCAGCTCACAGGCGTCCCAGGGGAATTCACCCCTCCACTTT.

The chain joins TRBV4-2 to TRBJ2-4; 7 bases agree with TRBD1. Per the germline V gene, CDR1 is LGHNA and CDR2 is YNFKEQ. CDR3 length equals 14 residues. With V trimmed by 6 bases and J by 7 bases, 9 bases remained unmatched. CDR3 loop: CASSITGDGNIQYF. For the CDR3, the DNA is TGTGCCAGCAGTATAACAGGGGATGGGAACATTCAGTACTTC.

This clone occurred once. CDR3 region: CASGQRALYGYTF. CDR3 DNA: TGTGCCAGCGGCCAGAGGGCCCTCTATGGCTACACCTTC. The rearrangement uses TRBV28 and TRBJ1-2; the D is unclear. Germline V lookup: CDR1 MDHEN, CDR2 SYDVKM. This CDR3 is built from 13 residues. Trimming left V 8 bases short and J 4 bases short, with 14 bases between.

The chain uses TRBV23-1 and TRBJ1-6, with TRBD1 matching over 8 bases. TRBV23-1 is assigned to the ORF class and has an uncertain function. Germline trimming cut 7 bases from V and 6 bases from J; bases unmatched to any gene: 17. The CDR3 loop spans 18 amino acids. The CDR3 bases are TGCGCCAGCATTACTAGACCGGGGACAGGTAAAACTAATTCACCCCTCCACTTT. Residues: CASITRPGTGKTNSPLHF.

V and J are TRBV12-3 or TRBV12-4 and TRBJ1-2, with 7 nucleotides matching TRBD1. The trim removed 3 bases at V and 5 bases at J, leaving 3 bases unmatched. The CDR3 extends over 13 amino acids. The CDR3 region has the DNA TGTGCCAGCAGTTTCACAGGGGAGTATGGCTACACCTTC. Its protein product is CASSFTGEYGYTF.

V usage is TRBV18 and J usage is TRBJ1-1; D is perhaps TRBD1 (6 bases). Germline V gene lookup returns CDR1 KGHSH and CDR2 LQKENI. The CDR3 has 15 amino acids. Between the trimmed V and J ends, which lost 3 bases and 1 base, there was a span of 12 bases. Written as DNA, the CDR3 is TGTGCCAGCTCACCTACCACAGGGAGGAACACTGAAGCTTTCTTT. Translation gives CASSPTTGRNTEAFF.